This T cell receptor (beta chain) was observed in a study of blood T cell repertoires in COVID-19. Recovery among Cohort 3 donors was established by two negative PCRs, clearance, or symptom resolution. Assay used: immunoSEQ multiplex PCR; TCRdb lists only in-frame clones, some missing. The sample carries roughly 250,000 clones, 88% recorded once. The source is a woman in her forties or fifties who had recovered from COVID-19. Sample: PBMCs or T cells enriched from blood (not recorded which).

The CDR3, as DNA: TGTGCCACCAGTGAGACCGATCCGGGACAGGGGGCGCTTGGCTACACCTTC. Protein product: CATSETDPGQGALGYTF. The chain has TRBV24-1 and TRBJ1-2, with 12 bases fitting TRBD1. This CDR3 contains 17 residues. CDR1 and CDR2 (germline): KGHDR, SFDVKD. V gave up 4 bases and J gave up 7 bases; unmatched junction bases: 12.